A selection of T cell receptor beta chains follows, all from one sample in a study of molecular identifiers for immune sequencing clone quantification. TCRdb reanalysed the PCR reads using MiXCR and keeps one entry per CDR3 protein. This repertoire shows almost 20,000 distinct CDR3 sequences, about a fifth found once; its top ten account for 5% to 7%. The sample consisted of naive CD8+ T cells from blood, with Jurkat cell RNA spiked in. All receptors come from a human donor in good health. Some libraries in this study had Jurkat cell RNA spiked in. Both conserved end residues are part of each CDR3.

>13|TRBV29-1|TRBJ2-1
CSAEHREHNEQFF
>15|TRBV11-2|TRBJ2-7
CASSLAQEIGYEQYF
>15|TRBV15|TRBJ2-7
CATSRDLGRVHEQYF
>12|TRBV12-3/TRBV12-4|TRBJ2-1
CATAVTQNEQFF
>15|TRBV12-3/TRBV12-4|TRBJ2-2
CASSLEDKNTGELFF
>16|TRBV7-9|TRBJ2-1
CASSSLTSGRALEQFF
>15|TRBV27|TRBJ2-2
CASSQIGQITGELFF
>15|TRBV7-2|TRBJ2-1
CASSRTSGPYNEQFF
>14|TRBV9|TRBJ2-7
CASSVGSGSYEQYF
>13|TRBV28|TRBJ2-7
CASSTGRTYEQYF
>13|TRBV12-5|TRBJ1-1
CASSLQANTEAFF
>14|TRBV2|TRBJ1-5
CASSEGDSNQPQHF
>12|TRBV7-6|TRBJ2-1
CANSPMYNEQFF
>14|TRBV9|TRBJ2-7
CASSVDRFEYEQYF
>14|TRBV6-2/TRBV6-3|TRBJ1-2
CASRPQGNNYGYTF
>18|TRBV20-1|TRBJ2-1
CSADPGTGLVAGAGEQFF
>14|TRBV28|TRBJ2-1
CVSSGGSSYNEQFF
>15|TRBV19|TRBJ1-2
CASSIMGRAADGYTF
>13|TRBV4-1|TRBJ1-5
CASSQGGPQPQHF
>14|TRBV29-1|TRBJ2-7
CSVVGGSGSYEQYF
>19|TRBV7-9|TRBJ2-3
CASSLDVLAGAPLGDTQYF
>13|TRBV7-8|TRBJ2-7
CASSPGQAEEQYF
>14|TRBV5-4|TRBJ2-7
CASSLTGGIYEQYF
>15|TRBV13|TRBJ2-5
CASSPTGIAGETQYF
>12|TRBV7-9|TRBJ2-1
CARGPLAREQFF
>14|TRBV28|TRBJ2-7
CASMGGWGAYEQYF